These T cell receptor beta chains were read from a single sample in a study of OX40 agonist ivuxolimab in advanced cancers. The data were produced by immunoSEQ multiplex PCR, yet TCRdb's version contains in-frame clones alone and is incomplete. This table holds about 69,000 clones, 84% found once. The sequenced sample was CD4+ or CD8+ T cells sorted from blood, obtained in a trial of the OX40 agonist ivuxolimab. The receptors stem from an adult with an advanced solid tumor such as melanoma, head and neck, liver or kidney cancer. CDR3s leave out the opening cysteine and the closing phenylalanine or tryptophan. Only some rows state a clone size, as once, few, many or a class for expanded clones.

>12|TRBV4-3|once
ASSQVTGDQPQH
>13|TRBV13|.
ASSLDSGGANEQF
>14|TRBV7-9|few
ASSLAPGQGSETQY
>13|TRBV7-2|.
ASSQAVRSNQPQH
>13|TRBV15|few
ATSRDTQGSYEQY
>11|TRBV25-1|.
ASSGQMRYGYT
>13|TRBV7-2|.
ASSLSQGPGYGYT
>12|TRBV6-6|.
AVARAAGVGEQY
>8|TRBV20-1|.
SARDAGYT
>13|TRBV9|.
ASSVETGSLTEAF
>13|TRBV5-1|.
ASSLNAALNTEAF
>13|TRBV11-2|few
ASSARGGSTDTQY
>16|TRBV2|few
ASSLDRVSSGTSYEQY
>11|TRBV5-1|once
ASKTEENTEAF
>12|TRBV2|.
ASSEQGAGNTIY
>15|TRBV10-3|.
AIKAGRGNPTNEKLF
>13|TRBV11-2|few
ASSHDPTDYVEQY
>9|TRBV20-1|.
SAPLNYGYT
>12|TRBV4-3|once
ASSQDGGYYGYT
>11|TRBV5-6|once
ASSSEGPKAYT
>12|TRBV19|.
ASSRRGGNYGYT
>12|TRBV7-2|.
ASSLRQGEREQY
>12|TRBV2|.
ASSEIGRTDTQY
>12|TRBV28|.
ASSLYGQGYGYT
>13|TRBV4-1|.
ASSESRAVARGYT
>12|TRBV6-1|once
ASSEEARSYEQY
>14|TRBV9|.
ASSYRDEVDRYGYT
>18|TRBV10-3|once
AISEPPGHIAALGNNEQF
>13|TRBV28|.
ASSLYPVLNTEAF
>13|TRBV5-1|few
ASSLGPVSSSALH
>9|TRBV2|.
ASSYNGELF
>11|TRBV28|.
ASSFGLEETQY
>11|TRBV6-5|.
ASSAWTGNGYT
>14|TRBV11-2|.
ASSPTSGGPTDTQY
>11|TRBV30|.
AWSVWGGGEQY
>10|TRBV10-3|.
AISESREKLF
>12|TRBV5-6|once
ASSLGGKGNEQF
>13|TRBV2|.
ASSAFPAVPDTQY
>14|TRBV30|.
AWSGTSGGLRRTQY
>11|TRBV7-2|.
ASSSSTSGIQY
>12|TRBV6-1|.
ASNFGQPWETQY
>10|TRBV10-3|.
AITSQGTEAF
>16|TRBV7-2|.
ASSLGTSGRRKGNEQF
>11|TRBV7-9|.
ASRSSDRVEAF
>11|TRBV18|.
ASLQGRNTEAF
>11|TRBV19|.
ASSSAGSYEQY
>13|TRBV4-1|.
ASSQAGQGSYEQY
>12|TRBV5-1|.
ASSLGTGYYGYT
>7|TRBV6-1|few
APWTEAF
>14|TRBV14|.
ASSQISGPLADTQY
>11|TRBV27|.
ASRSSGSYEQY
>13|TRBV9|.
ASSVEAGLYNEQF
>11|TRBV7-2|.
ASSLSGLETQY
>14|TRBV5-1|few
ASPRLGQGRNTEAF
>13|TRBV27|.
ASSFQARRGTEAF
>12|TRBV4-2|.
ASSQGSRVNGYT
>13|TRBV30|few
AWSLLSGGEETQY
>13|TRBV27|few
ASSLGQGARETQY
>14|TRBV5-4|.
ASSLELAGDTDTQY
>11|TRBV11-2|.
ASSHLGRYEQY